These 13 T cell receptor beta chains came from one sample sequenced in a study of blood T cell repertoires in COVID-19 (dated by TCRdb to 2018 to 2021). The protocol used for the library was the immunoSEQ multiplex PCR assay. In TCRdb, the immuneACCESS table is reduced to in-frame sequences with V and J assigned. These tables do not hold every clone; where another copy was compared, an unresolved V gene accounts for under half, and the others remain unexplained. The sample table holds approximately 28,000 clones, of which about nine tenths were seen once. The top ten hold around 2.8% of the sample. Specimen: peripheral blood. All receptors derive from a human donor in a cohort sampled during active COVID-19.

CDR3 nucleotides: TGTGCCAGTAGTATAGACAGGGGGCTCGGCGGTGGCTACACCTTC. Residues: CASSIDRGLGGGYTF. The chain couples TRBV19 to TRBJ1-2; 8 nucleotides match TRBD1. V shed 0 bases, J shed 7 bases, and the junction held 7 bases outside the gene matches. Germline CDR1 reads LNHDA; CDR2 reads SQIVND (reference sequence). CDR3 length: 15 residues.

The CDR3 is CASKQRRGPLNTEAFF. The CDR3, as DNA: TGTGCCAGCAAACAAAGGAGGGGACCCTTGAACACTGAAGCTTTCTTT. The V call is TRBV11-1, the J call TRBJ1-1; D possibly corresponds to TRBD1 (5 bases). CDR1 SGHAT and CDR2 FQDESV come from the germline V gene (reference sequence). V shed 7 bases and J shed 0 bases, with 18 bases lying between them. The CDR3 length is 16 residues.

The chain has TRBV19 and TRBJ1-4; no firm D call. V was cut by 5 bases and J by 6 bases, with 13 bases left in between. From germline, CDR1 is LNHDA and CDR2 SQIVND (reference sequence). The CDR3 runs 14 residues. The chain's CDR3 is CASSRNLEHEKLFF. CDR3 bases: TGTGCCAGTAGTCGTAATCTAGAGCATGAAAAACTGTTTTTT. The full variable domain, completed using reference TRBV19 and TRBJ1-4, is DGGITQSPKYLFRKEGQNVTLSCEQNLNHDAMYWYRQDPGQGLRLIYYSQIVNDFQKGDIAEGYSVSREKKESFPLTVTSAQKNPTAFYLCASSRNLEHEKLFFGSGTQLSVL.

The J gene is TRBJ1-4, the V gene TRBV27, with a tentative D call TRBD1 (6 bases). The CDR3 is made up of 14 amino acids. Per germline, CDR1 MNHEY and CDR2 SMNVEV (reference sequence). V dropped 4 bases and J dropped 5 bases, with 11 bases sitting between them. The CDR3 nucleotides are TGTGCCAGCAGTTCCAACAGGGAGAATGAAAAACTGTTTTTT. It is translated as CASSSNRENEKLFF.

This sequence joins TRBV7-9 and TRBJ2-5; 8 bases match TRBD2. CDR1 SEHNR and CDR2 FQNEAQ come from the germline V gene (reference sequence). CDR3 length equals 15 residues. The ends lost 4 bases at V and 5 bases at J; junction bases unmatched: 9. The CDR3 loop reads CASSSSRPGGETQYF. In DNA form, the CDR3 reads TGTGCCAGCAGCTCCTCCCGTCCGGGGGGGGAGACCCAGTACTTC.

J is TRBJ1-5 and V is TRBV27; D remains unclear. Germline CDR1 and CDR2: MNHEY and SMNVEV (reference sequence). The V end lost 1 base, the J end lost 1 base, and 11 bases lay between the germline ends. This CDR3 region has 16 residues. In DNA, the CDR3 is TGTGCCAGCAGTTTATTTGGTCCGGGGAGCAATCAGCCCCAGCATTTT. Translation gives CASSLFGPGSNQPQHF.

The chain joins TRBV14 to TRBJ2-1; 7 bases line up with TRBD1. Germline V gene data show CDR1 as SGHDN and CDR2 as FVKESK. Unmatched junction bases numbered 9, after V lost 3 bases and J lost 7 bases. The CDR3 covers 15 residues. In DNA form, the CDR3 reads TGTGCCAGCAGCCAGATTGAGACAGGGTGGAATGAGCAGTTCTTC. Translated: CASSQIETGWNEQFF.

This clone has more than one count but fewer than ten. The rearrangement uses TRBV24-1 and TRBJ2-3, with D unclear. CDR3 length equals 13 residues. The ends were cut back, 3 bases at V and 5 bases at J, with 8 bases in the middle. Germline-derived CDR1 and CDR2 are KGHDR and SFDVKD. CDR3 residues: CATSDPPGDTQYF. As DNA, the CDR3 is TGTGCCACCAGTGATCCCCCAGGAGATACGCAGTATTTT.

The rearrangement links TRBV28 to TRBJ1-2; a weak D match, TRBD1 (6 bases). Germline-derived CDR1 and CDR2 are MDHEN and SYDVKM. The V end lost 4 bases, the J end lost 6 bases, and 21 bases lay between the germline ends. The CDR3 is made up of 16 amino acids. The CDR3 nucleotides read TGTGCCAGCAGTTCTGGGATGCGGGGGCGCATCCATGGCTACACCTTC. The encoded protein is CASSSGMRGRIHGYTF.

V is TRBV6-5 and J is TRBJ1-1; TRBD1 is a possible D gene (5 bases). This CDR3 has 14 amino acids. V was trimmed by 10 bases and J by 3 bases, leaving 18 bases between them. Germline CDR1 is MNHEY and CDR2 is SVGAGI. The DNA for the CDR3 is TGTGCCAACCTGGATGCGGGGGAAGACACTGAAGCTTTCTTT. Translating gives CANLDAGEDTEAFF.

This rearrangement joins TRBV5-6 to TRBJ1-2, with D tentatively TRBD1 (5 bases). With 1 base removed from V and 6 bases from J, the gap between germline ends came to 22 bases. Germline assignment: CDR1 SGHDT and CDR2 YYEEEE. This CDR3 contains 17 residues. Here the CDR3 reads CASSLLIPWQGGDGYTF. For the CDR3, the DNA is TGTGCCAGCAGCTTGCTCATCCCATGGCAGGGAGGGGATGGCTACACCTTC.

The chain's CDR3 is CASPGHPLAGDSPGELFF. CDR3 sequence (DNA): TGTGCCAGCCCGGGACATCCCTTAGCGGGGGACTCCCCCGGGGAGCTGTTTTTT. This chain links TRBV11-2 with TRBJ2-2, with 9 bases matching TRBD2. The V gene's germline CDR1 is SGHAT and CDR2 FQNNGV. V gave up 8 bases and J gave up 6 bases; unmatched junction bases: 19. The CDR3 is made up of 18 amino acids.

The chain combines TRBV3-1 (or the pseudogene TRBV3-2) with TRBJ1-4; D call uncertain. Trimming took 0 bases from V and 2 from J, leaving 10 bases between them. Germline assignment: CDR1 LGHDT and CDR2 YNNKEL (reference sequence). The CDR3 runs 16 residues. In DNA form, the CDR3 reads TGTGCCAGCAGCCAAGATTACCAAGCGACTAATGAAAAACTGTTTTTT. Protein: CASSQDYQATNEKLFF.